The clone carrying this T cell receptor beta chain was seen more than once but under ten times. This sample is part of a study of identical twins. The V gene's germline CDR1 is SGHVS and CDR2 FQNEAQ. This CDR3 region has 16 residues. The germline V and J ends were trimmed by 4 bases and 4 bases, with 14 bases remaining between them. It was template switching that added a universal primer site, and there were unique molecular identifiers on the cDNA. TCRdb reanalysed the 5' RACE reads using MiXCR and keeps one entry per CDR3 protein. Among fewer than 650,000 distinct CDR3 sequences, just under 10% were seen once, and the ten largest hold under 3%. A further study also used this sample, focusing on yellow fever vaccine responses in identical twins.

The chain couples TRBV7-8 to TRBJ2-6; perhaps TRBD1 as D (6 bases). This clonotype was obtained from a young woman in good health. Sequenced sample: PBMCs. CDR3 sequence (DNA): TGTGCCAGCAGCTCCACGAGGGGGAAAGGGGCCAACGTCCTGACTTTC. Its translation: CASSSTRGKGANVLTF. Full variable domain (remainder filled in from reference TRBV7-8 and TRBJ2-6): GAGVSQSPRYKVAKRGQDVALRCDPISGHVSLFWYQQALGQGPEFLTYFQNEAQLDKSGLPSDRFFAERPEGSVSTLKIQRTQQEDSAVYLCASSSTRGKGANVLTFGAGSRLTVL.